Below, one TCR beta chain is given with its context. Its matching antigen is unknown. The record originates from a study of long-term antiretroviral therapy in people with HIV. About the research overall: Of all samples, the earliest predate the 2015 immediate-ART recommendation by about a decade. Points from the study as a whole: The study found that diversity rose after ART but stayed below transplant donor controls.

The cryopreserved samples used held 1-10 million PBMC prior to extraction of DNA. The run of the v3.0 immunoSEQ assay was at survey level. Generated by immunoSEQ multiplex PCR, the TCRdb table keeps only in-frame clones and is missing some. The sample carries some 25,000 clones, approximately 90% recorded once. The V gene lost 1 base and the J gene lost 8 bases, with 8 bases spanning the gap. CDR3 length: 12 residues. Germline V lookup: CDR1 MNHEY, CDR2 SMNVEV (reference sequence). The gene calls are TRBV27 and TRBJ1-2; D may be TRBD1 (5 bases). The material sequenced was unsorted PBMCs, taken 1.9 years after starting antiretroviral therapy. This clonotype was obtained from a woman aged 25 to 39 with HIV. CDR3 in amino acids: CASSLWGRGYTF. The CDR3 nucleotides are TGTGCCAGCAGTTTATGGGGGAGAGGCTACACCTTC.